The 27 T cell receptor beta chains below come from one sample, sequenced in a study of CD8 T cells in ankylosing spondylitis. TCRdb re-called the 5' RACE reads with MiXCR, one entry per CDR3 protein. The data hold 270,000 or so distinct CDR3 sequences, with 15% to 20% observed a single time. The sequencing input was blood, either unsorted or a sorted T cell fraction (not recorded which). All receptors come from a male donor with ankylosing spondylitis or in good health (not recorded which).

This clonotype was picked up a small number of times. This chain connects TRBV29-1 to TRBJ2-2, with D unresolved. The CDR3 extends over 13 amino acids. The V gene's germline CDR1 is SQVTM and CDR2 ANQGSEA. V lost 1 base to trimming and J lost 5 bases, with 8 bases between them. The CDR3 region has the DNA TGCAGCGTTGAAGTAGGGAATACCGGGGAGCTGTTTTTT. This sequence encodes CSVEVGNTGELFF.

A few counts support this clonotype. The chain joins TRBV6-2 or TRBV6-3 to TRBJ2-3; 11 bases align to TRBD2. The V gene end was trimmed by 5 bases and the J gene end by 4 bases; junction bases not matched to a gene: 8. Per germline, CDR1 MNHEY and CDR2 SVGEGT. The CDR3 length is 16 residues. The CDR3 loop reads CASSPIAGGPPDTQYF. For the CDR3, the DNA is TGTGCCAGCAGTCCAATAGCGGGAGGGCCGCCAGATACGCAGTATTTT.

The chain carries TRBV20-1 and TRBJ1-4, with 8 bases matching TRBD1. Germline CDR1 DFQATT, CDR2 SNEGSKA (reference sequence). The junction had 1 base not matched to a gene; V was cut back by 2 bases and J by 5 bases. The CDR3 contains 13 residues. CDR3 nucleotides: TGCAGTGCTAGACAGGGGGCGAATGAAAAACTGTTTTTT. Translated: CSARQGANEKLFF.

The chain links TRBV20-1 to TRBJ1-2, with 9 nucleotides matching TRBD1. The CDR3 has 16 residues. J gave up 2 bases and V 5 bases, and 12 bases lay outside the gene matches. Germline V gives CDR1 DFQATT, CDR2 SNEGSKA (reference sequence). The CDR3 DNA follows: TGCAGTGCTCAATTGCGGGACAGGGTAGTCAACTATGGCTACACCTTC. It translates to CSAQLRDRVVNYGYTF.

This clonotype occurred a few times. This rearrangement joins TRBV27 to TRBJ2-7; D assignment may be TRBD1 or TRBD2 (5 bases each). Germline CDR1 MNHEY, CDR2 SMNVEV (reference sequence). This CDR3 has 14 amino acids. Trimming cost V 3 bases and J 0 bases, with 9 bases left between them. The CDR3 coding sequence is TGTGCCAGCAGTTTCGAGGGACCCTCCTACGAGCAGTACTTC. Translating gives CASSFEGPSYEQYF.

The rearrangement joins TRBV9 to TRBJ2-3; D is uncertain. CDR3 length: 15 amino acids. Germline CDR1 and CDR2: SGDLS and YYNGEE. Trimming took off 2 bases at V and 0 bases at J, with 10 bases between the two ends. The DNA of the CDR3 is TGTGCCAGCAGCGTTGAAGGCTCTAGCACAGATACGCAGTATTTT. Protein sequence: CASSVEGSSTDTQYF.

This clonotype has only a few counts. V is TRBV4-1 and J is TRBJ2-7; no clear D gene. CDR1 is MGHRA, CDR2 YSYEKL, per germline. Trimming removed 2 bases at V and 3 bases at J, with 11 bases between. CDR3 size: 14 residues. The CDR3 region has the DNA TGCGCCAGCAGCCAACCCGACGGAAGCTACGAGCAGTACTTC. Its translation: CASSQPDGSYEQYF.

A few counts support this clonotype. The V gene is TRBV27, the J gene TRBJ2-7; 9 bases match TRBD1. CDR1 MNHEY and CDR2 SMNVEV come from the germline V gene (reference sequence). This CDR3 spans 14 amino acids. The V and J ends lost 8 bases and 6 bases, in that order; junction bases with no gene match: 11. DNA of the CDR3: TGTGCCAGCCGACCTGGGACAGGGAGAGTCGAGCAGTACTTC. Translation gives CASRPGTGRVEQYF.

The rearrangement uses TRBV6-2 or TRBV6-3 and TRBJ2-3; 12 bases agree with TRBD2. Germline V CDR1 and CDR2: MNHEY, SVGEGT. This CDR3 contains 18 residues. J was trimmed by 2 bases and V by 2 bases; bases with no gene match: 8. DNA for the CDR3: TGTGCCAGCAGTTACCCCAAGACTAGCGGGAGAGTCACAGATACGCAGTATTTT. As protein: CASSYPKTSGRVTDTQYF.

There are many counts of this clonotype. This chain links TRBV20-1 with TRBJ2-2; 8 bases align to TRBD2. The trim removed 1 base at V and 5 bases at J, leaving 9 bases unmatched. This CDR3 has 16 amino acids. CDR1 DFQATT and CDR2 SNEGSKA come from the germline V gene (reference sequence). The CDR3 protein is CSARGPGAGDTGELFF. CDR3 DNA: TGCAGTGCTAGAGGCCCTGGAGCGGGAGATACCGGGGAGCTGTTTTTT.

This clonotype appeared many times. This CDR3 is CASSLYLASTDTQYF. In nucleotides, the CDR3 is TGCGCCAGCAGCTTGTATCTCGCTAGCACAGATACGCAGTATTTT. The chain is built from TRBV5-1 and TRBJ2-3; no clear D gene. Germline CDR1 SGHRS, CDR2 YFSETQ. The CDR3 has 15 residues. Deletions cut 1 base from V and 0 bases from J, with 9 bases between.

The rearrangement links TRBV20-1 to TRBJ1-4; no clear D gene. This CDR3 spans 13 amino acids. Germline assignment: CDR1 DFQATT and CDR2 SNEGSKA (reference sequence). The germline V and J ends were trimmed by 1 base and 0 bases, with 3 bases remaining between them. CDR3 nucleotide sequence: TGCAGTGCTAGAGCAGCAACTAATGAAAAACTGTTTTTT. It codes for CSARAATNEKLFF.

The chain employs TRBV11-2 and TRBJ2-1, with no clear D. Germline CDR1 SGHAT, CDR2 FQNNGV. This CDR3 is 17 amino acids long. Trimming cost V 2 bases and J 0 bases, with 14 bases left between them. CDR3 DNA sequence: TGTGCCAGCAGCTTACTTCCACCTCCGAGCTCCTACAATGAGCAGTTCTTC. Amino acids: CASSLLPPPSSYNEQFF. The full variable domain, in which reference TRBV11-2 and TRBJ2-1 provide the parts outside the CDR3, is EAGVAQSPRYKIIEKRQSVAFWCNPISGHATLYWYQQILGQGPKLLIQFQNNGVVDDSQLPKDRFSAERLKGVDSTLKIQPAKLEDSAVYLCASSLLPPPSSYNEQFFGPGTRLTVL.

This clonotype was found a few times. The V call is TRBV4-2, the J call TRBJ2-1; a weak D match, TRBD1 (6 bases). The CDR3 runs to 18 residues. Germline V CDR1 and CDR2: LGHNA, YNFKEQ. V lost 0 bases and J lost 0, with 15 bases in between. The CDR3 reads CASSQEVSGTPSYNEQFF. Here the CDR3 DNA reads TGTGCCAGCAGCCAAGAAGTCTCCGGGACACCCTCCTACAATGAGCAGTTCTTC.

The chain carries TRBV3-1 and TRBJ2-1, with 8 nucleotides matching TRBD2. This CDR3 is 17 amino acids long. The germline CDR1 and CDR2 sequences are LGHDT and YNNKEL (reference sequence). J gave up 1 base and V 0 bases, and 5 bases lay outside the gene matches. The chain's CDR3 is CASSQDLLAGSYNEQFF. As DNA, the CDR3 is TGTGCCAGCAGCCAAGATCTGCTAGCGGGTTCCTACAATGAGCAGTTCTTC.

The chain joins TRBV12-3 or TRBV12-4 to TRBJ2-3; TRBD2 agrees at 13 bases. The CDR3 sequence is 17 residues long. The J segment lost 6 bases and the V segment lost 9 bases, leaving 15 bases of the junction unmatched. The DNA for the CDR3 is TGTGCCAGTGCTGAAATACTAGCGGGAGGGCCTGGGGATACGCAGTATTTT. Its translation is CASAEILAGGPGDTQYF.

This clonotype occurred a few times. This chain joins TRBV5-1 and TRBJ1-3, with D possibly being TRBD1 (6 bases). With 3 bases removed from V and 1 base from J, the gap between germline ends came to 23 bases. The V gene's germline CDR1 is SGHRS and CDR2 YFSETQ. This CDR3 comprises 19 residues. Here the CDR3 reads CASSWIPRDIEPSGNTIYF. Written as DNA, the CDR3 is TGCGCCAGCAGCTGGATCCCCCGGGACATCGAGCCATCTGGAAACACCATATATTTT.

This rearrangement joins TRBV27 to TRBJ2-2; 14 bases map to TRBD2. V gave up 6 bases and J gave up 3 bases; unmatched junction bases: 6. The length of the CDR3 is 17 residues. Germline loops: CDR1 MNHEY, CDR2 SMNVEV (reference sequence). CDR3 bases: TGTGCCAGCAGCTCCGGACTAGCGGGAGGTCACACCGGGGAGCTGTTTTTT. As protein: CASSSGLAGGHTGELFF.

This clonotype was observed a single time. The rearrangement uses TRBV4-3 and TRBJ2-2; 8 bases match TRBD2. The V segment lost 4 bases and the J segment 6 bases; nucleotides outside the gene matches: 10. Germline values: CDR1 LGHNA, CDR2 YSLEER. The CDR3 loop spans 16 amino acids. CDR3 amino acids: CASSLLLAERSGELFF. The CDR3 DNA follows: TGCGCCAGCAGCCTTTTACTAGCGGAGAGGTCCGGGGAGCTGTTTTTT.

There are many counts of this clonotype. The chain links TRBV5-1 to TRBJ2-1, with D perhaps TRBD1 (5 bases). Trimming cost V 2 bases and J 6 bases, with 12 bases left between them. This CDR3 has 14 residues. CDR1 and CDR2 (germline): SGHRS, YFSETQ. As DNA, the CDR3 is TGCGCCAGCAGCTTATCCCAGGGTTTCAATGAGCAGTTCTTC. It translates to CASSLSQGFNEQFF.

This clonotype was counted only a few times. The rearrangement uses TRBV11-2 and TRBJ2-5, with 7 bases that match TRBD2. The CDR3 sequence is 15 residues long. Trimming cost V 5 bases and J 4 bases; bases outside gene matches: 10. In germline, CDR1 is SGHAT, CDR2 FQNNGV. In DNA, the CDR3 is TGTGCCAGCAGCCCCCGGGACTACTTTTCAGAGACCCAGTACTTC. Translated: CASSPRDYFSETQYF.

The gene calls are TRBV9 and TRBJ2-7, with 7 bases identical to TRBD1. The V and J ends lost 3 bases and 3 bases, in that order; junction bases with no gene match: 9. Germline lookup yields CDR1 SGDLS and CDR2 YYNGEE. This CDR3 has 15 residues. The CDR3 loop is CASSAQGDVFYEQYF. CDR3 DNA: TGTGCCAGCAGCGCCCAGGGGGATGTTTTCTACGAGCAGTACTTC.

The genes are TRBV5-6 and TRBJ2-6; the match to TRBD2 covers 10 bases. Germline V CDR1 and CDR2: SGHDT, YYEEEE. The CDR3 has 19 amino acids. V shed 0 bases and J 0 bases; nucleotides not matched to a gene: 6. The CDR3 DNA reads as TGTGCCAGCAGCTTGGCCGGTTCTAGCGGGGGCTCTGGGGCCAACGTCCTGACTTTC. Translated, it gives CASSLAGSSGGSGANVLTF.

This CDR3 reads CASSLSSRDSTDTQYF. The DNA for the CDR3 is TGTGCCAGCAGCTTATCGTCGAGGGATAGCACAGATACGCAGTATTTT. V and J are TRBV7-9 and TRBJ2-3, with D maybe TRBD2 (5 bases). The CDR3 sequence is 16 residues long. The V and J ends lost 2 bases and 0 bases respectively, with 12 bases between them. Germline V gene sequence: CDR1 SEHNR, CDR2 FQNEAQ (reference sequence).

On this clonotype: A junction boundary mismatches the germline segment, possibly from a read error. The V gene is TRBV5-6, the J gene TRBJ2-7; D may be TRBD2 (6 bases). Germline loops: CDR1 SGHDT, CDR2 YYEEEE. This CDR3 has 11 residues. The CDR3: CASSLAATRNF. Here the CDR3 DNA reads TGTGCCAGCAGCTTGGCTGCGACTAGGAACTTC.

As concerns this clonotype: In this CDR3 the conserved last residue, phenylalanine or tryptophan, is missing, so a read error is likely. The genes are TRBV6-5 and TRBJ2-1; 9 nucleotides agree with TRBD2. The germline CDR1 and CDR2 sequences are MNHEY and SVGAGI. V shed 6 bases and J 8 bases; nucleotides not matched to a gene: 2. This CDR3 is built from 12 residues. CDR3 loop: CASRTSGDEQFL. For the CDR3, the DNA is TGTGCCAGCAGGACTAGCGGTGATGAGCAGTTCCTC.

The V gene is TRBV6-2 or TRBV6-3, the J gene TRBJ2-7; 13 nucleotides match TRBD2. J gave up 2 bases and V 7 bases, and 5 bases lay outside the gene matches. Germline V gene data show CDR1 as MNHEY and CDR2 as SVGEGT. This CDR3 has 15 residues. The CDR3 loop reads CASTNGLAGAYEQYF. For the CDR3, the DNA is TGTGCCAGCACCAATGGACTAGCGGGGGCCTACGAGCAGTACTTC.